Given below is one T cell receptor beta chain in context. Its antigen remains unknown. Sequencing used immunoSEQ multiplex PCR; TCRdb keeps in-frame clones, though not all of them. The data hold tens of thousands of clones, with approximately 90% observed a single time. Germline assignment: CDR1 SGHDN and CDR2 FVKESK. V lost 4 bases, J lost 9 bases, and 16 bases lay in between. The CDR3 is 15 residues long. The data were taken from a study of OX40 agonist ivuxolimab in advanced cancers. Looking at the study overall: Patients receiving dose escalation had hepatocellular carcinoma, melanoma, renal cell or head and neck cancer.

Study results and caveats: The authors also found low normalized T-cell clonal expansion in some nonresponders.

The TCR sequence derives from an adult with an advanced solid tumor such as melanoma, head and neck, liver or kidney cancer. This chain uses TRBV14 with TRBJ1-6; a possible D gene is TRBD1 (5 bases). Source: CD4+ or CD8+ T cells sorted from blood, taken in a trial of the OX40 agonist ivuxolimab. CDR3 residues: CASSPGGADGSPLHF. The CDR3 nucleotides are TGTGCCAGCAGCCCCGGAGGGGCGGACGGTTCACCCCTCCACTTT.